This T cell receptor (beta chain) comes out of a study of PD-L1 blockade in urothelial cancer. Study context: Anywhere from 0 to 3 prior chemotherapy regimens had been received by patients. Blood analyses occurred 3 weeks (second dose) and 6 weeks post treatment start. Blood samples had a median of around 140,000 T cells, roughly 76,000 unique TCRs, and clonality 0.080.

Overall study results and limits: Survival was better when pretreatment blood TCR clonality fell below the median.

The data were produced by immunoSEQ multiplex PCR, yet TCRdb's version contains in-frame clones alone and is incomplete. The data show roughly 54,000 clones, with around 88% seen just once and over 12% held by the top ten. Germline CDR1 is MNHEY and CDR2 is SVGAGI. The CDR3 totals 14 residues. V was clipped by 7 bases and J by 2 bases; unmatched bases: 2. Details on this clone: The antigen is undetermined.

Time point reported: pretreatment peripheral blood. This sequence originates from a woman aged 60-70 years with urothelial cancer. Material: PBMCs, obtained around atezolizumab (anti-PD-L1) treatment. This rearrangement joins TRBV6-5 to TRBJ2-7; 13 nucleotides align to TRBD2. As DNA, the CDR3 is TGTGCCAGCATAGGGACTAGCGGGACCTACGAGCAGTACTTC. Amino acid sequence: CASIGTSGTYEQYF.